The rows below give T cell receptor beta chains drawn from one sample of a study of T cell responses to AZD1222 COVID-19 vaccine. The method was immunoSEQ multiplex PCR; TCRdb's version includes in-frame clones alone and lacks a portion of them. The table records under 130,000 clones, approximately 89% of them present only once. The sample here was peripheral blood, taken 28 days after the second AZD1222 dose. Receptors originate from an adult who received the AZD1222 COVID-19 vaccine. Both conserved end residues are part of each CDR3. The D gene is left open where the match is weak. For some rows the clone size is stated as once, few or many, or as a class when expanded; others skip it.

D	V	J	size	DNA	CDR3
-	TRBV28	TRBJ1-1	-	TGTGCCAGCAGTCCCACCGGTGGGGCCGCCTCAAGGGGGGCTTTCTTT	CASSPTGGAASRGAFF
-	TRBV5-1	TRBJ1-1	-	TGCGCCAGCTTTGTCGCTCCACATTTGAACACTGAAGCTTTCTTT	CASFVAPHLNTEAFF
-	TRBV21-1	TRBJ1-5	-	TGTGCCAGCAGCAAAGCTGGCCGCAATAGCAATCAGCCCCAGCATTTT	CASSKAGRNSNQPQHF
TRBD2	TRBV3-1/TRBV3-2	TRBJ2-5	once	TGTGCCAGCAGCCAGGGAAGCGGGAGGAGGGGAGAGACCCAGTACTTC	CASSQGSGRRGETQYF
-	TRBV27	TRBJ1-2	-	TGTGCCAGCAGTTTTTATGGTCGGGGAACCTACGGCTACACCTTC	CASSFYGRGTYGYTF
-	TRBV19	TRBJ2-7	-	TGTGCCAGTAGTATGACCGTGAACTACGAGCAGTACTTC	CASSMTVNYEQYF
-	TRBV6-5	TRBJ1-1	-	TGTGCCAGCAGACTCCACAGTAACACTGAAGCTTTCTTT	CASRLHSNTEAFF
-	TRBV3-1/TRBV3-2	TRBJ1-4	-	TGTGCCAGCAGCGCCACGCGGGGGGGGGATGAAAAACTGTTTTTT	CASSATRGGDEKLFF
-	TRBV19	TRBJ2-3	-	TGTGCCAGGGGACGGACGGGTGATACGCAGTATTTT	CARGRTGDTQYF
TRBD1	TRBV28	TRBJ1-2	-	TGTGCCAGCAGCTCCGGACAGGCCTATGGCTACACCTTC	CASSSGQAYGYTF
-	TRBV11-1	TRBJ2-7	-	TGTGCCAGCAGCCAAAGGCAGGGGTCCAACTACGAGCAGTACTTC	CASSQRQGSNYEQYF
-	TRBV28	TRBJ1-4	-	TGTGCCAGCGGCCCCGTCGGGGGGTGGGAAAAACTGTTTTTT	CASGPVGGWEKLFF
TRBD1	TRBV19	TRBJ2-6	-	TGTGCCACCGCGGACAGGGGGTACTCTGGGGCCAACGTCCTGACTTTC	CATADRGYSGANVLTF
-	TRBV5-1	TRBJ1-1	-	TGCGCCAGCAGCTTCGGGGGAGGAGAATACACTGAAGCTTTCTTT	CASSFGGGEYTEAFF
TRBD1	TRBV15	TRBJ1-2	-	TGTGCCACCAGCATTAGGACAGGGGACGGCTACACCTTC	CATSIRTGDGYTF
TRBD2	TRBV11-2	TRBJ2-7	-	TGTGCCAGCAGCTTAATAGCGGGCCCCTCCTACGAGCAGTACTTC	CASSLIAGPSYEQYF
-	TRBV11-2	TRBJ1-1	-	TGTGCCAGCAGCTTATGGGGTTACACTGAAGCTTTCTTT	CASSLWGYTEAFF
-	TRBV10-2	TRBJ1-1	-	TGCGCCAGCAGTATAACAGTGAACACTGAAGCTTTCTTT	CASSITVNTEAFF
-	TRBV18	TRBJ2-5	-	TGTGCCAGCTCACCCCGGTGGGGCACTAGAGAGACCCAGTACTTC	CASSPRWGTRETQYF
-	TRBV7-2	TRBJ2-1	once	TGTGCCAGCAGCTTAGAAATAGCCTCTGAGCAGTTCTTC	CASSLEIASEQFF
TRBD1	TRBV19	TRBJ1-4	-	TGTGCCAGTAGTTTCCTCGGGACAGGGAGGGCAACTAATGAAAAACTGTTTTTT	CASSFLGTGRATNEKLFF
TRBD1	TRBV15	TRBJ1-1	few	TGTGCCACCAGCAGAGGTAAAGACAGGGGCCCCACTGAAGCTTTCTTT	CATSRGKDRGPTEAFF
-	TRBV7-2	TRBJ1-1	-	TGTGCCAGCAGCTCCCCCAGGGGTTGGACTGAAGCTTTCTTT	CASSSPRGWTEAFF
-	TRBV7-9	TRBJ1-6	-	TGTGCCAGCAGCTTAGATTTCGGGTCCGGGAATTCACCCCTCCACTTT	CASSLDFGSGNSPLHF
TRBD2	TRBV6-4	TRBJ2-6	-	TGTGCCAGCAGTCCTAGCGGCTACGGGGCCAACGTCCTGACTTTC	CASSPSGYGANVLTF
-	TRBV19	TRBJ2-3	-	TGTGCCACCTCTGACCGAGGGGGCACAGATACGCAGTATTTT	CATSDRGGTDTQYF
-	TRBV5-1	TRBJ1-2	-	TGCGCCAGCAGCTTGGGGGTGGGCTCGGATGGCTACACCTTC	CASSLGVGSDGYTF
TRBD2	TRBV18	TRBJ2-3	-	TGTGCCAGCTCACCACCCCTAGCGGTCACAGATACGCAGTATTTT	CASSPPLAVTDTQYF
-	TRBV19	TRBJ1-1	-	TGTGCCAGTAGTATACAAGGGAACACTGAAGCTTTCTTT	CASSIQGNTEAFF
TRBD1	TRBV30	TRBJ2-7	-	TGTGCCATGGCGCCGGACAGGGGAGCCTACGAGCAGTACTTC	CAMAPDRGAYEQYF
-	TRBV4-1	TRBJ2-5	-	TGCGCCAGCAGCCGTGGTGTACAAGAGACCCAGTACTTC	CASSRGVQETQYF
TRBD2	TRBV2	TRBJ2-7	-	TGTGCCTCCCGTGGGCTAGCGGGACCCGAGGCGCAGTACTTC	CASRGLAGPEAQYF
TRBD1	TRBV7-2	TRBJ2-7	-	TGTGCCAGCAGCTTCGGGACAGGGCTCCCCGAGCAGTACTTC	CASSFGTGLPEQYF
-	TRBV19	TRBJ2-3	once	TGTGCCAGTAGCCCCATTAGGGGCCCTGAAGCAGATACGCAGTATTTT	CASSPIRGPEADTQYF
-	TRBV7-8	TRBJ2-1	-	TGTGCCAGCAGCTTAGACCGAAATATGGTTGCTGAGCAGTTCTTC	CASSLDRNMVAEQFF
TRBD2	TRBV28	TRBJ2-1	-	TGTGCCAGCAGACCGGGACTAGCGGGATGGGAGCAGTTCTTC	CASRPGLAGWEQFF
-	TRBV28	TRBJ2-1	-	TGTGCCAGCAGTTTCTCCGGGACGGAGTTTAGGCAGTTCTTC	CASSFSGTEFRQFF
-	TRBV7-9	TRBJ2-1	-	TGTGCCAGCAACTCCCCGGGGAACCTTCTCAATGAGCAGTTCTTC	CASNSPGNLLNEQFF
-	TRBV28	TRBJ2-1	-	TGTGCCAGCAGTTTAGAAGATGAGCAGTTCTTC	CASSLEDEQFF
-	TRBV7-2	TRBJ2-7	-	TGTGCCAGCAGCTTAGATGGCGGTGCGTACGAGCAGTACTTC	CASSLDGGAYEQYF
TRBD2	TRBV19	TRBJ2-1	-	TGTGCCAGTACCAAAGCGGGAGGGTACAATGAGCAGTTCTTC	CASTKAGGYNEQFF
-	TRBV5-1	TRBJ2-7	-	TGCGCCAGCAGCTTCTCCGACCCGTCTGAGCAGTACTTC	CASSFSDPSEQYF
TRBD1	TRBV4-2	TRBJ1-4	-	TGTGCCAGCAGCCAGGGGGGGACAGGGAATAATGAAAAACTGTTTTTT	CASSQGGTGNNEKLFF